These 18 T cell receptor beta chains originate from one sample sequenced in a study of vaccination and CD4 T cells after COVID-19. The antigens these receptors bind are not known. Specified treatment: roughly 10-day PBMC culture with coronavirus spike peptide pools or control peptides (ViraFEST assay). The Oncomine TCR Beta short-read assay sequenced DNA from cultured CD4+ T cells. TCRdb independently ran MiXCR on the PCR reads; one entry per CDR3 protein. The top ten hold about 20% of the sample, which has 15,000 to 17,000 distinct CDR3 sequences, about 42% seen once. The material sequenced was cultured CD4+ T cells from blood. The receptors shown here come from a human donor with COVID-19.

The V call is TRBV6-1, the J call TRBJ2-2; D is unclear. Trimming removed 6 bases from V and 6 bases from J, with 11 bases in between. CDR1 is MNHNS, CDR2 SASEGT, per germline. The CDR3 length is 13 residues. The CDR3 DNA follows: TGTGCCAGCAGCGAAAGGGTACCCGGGGAGCTGTTTTTT. It encodes CASSERVPGELFF.

The genes are TRBV6-5 and TRBJ2-3, with D possibly being TRBD1 (5 bases). The CDR3 extends over 14 amino acids. V was pared by 4 bases and J by 1 base, with 9 bases between. Germline values: CDR1 MNHEY, CDR2 SVGAGI. CDR3 protein: CASSSTVGTDTQYF. Written as DNA, the CDR3 is TGTGCCAGCAGTTCGACAGTGGGCACAGATACGCAGTATTTT.

The chain combines TRBV2 with TRBJ2-5; no clear D gene. Trimming cost V 6 bases and J 7 bases, with 15 bases left between them. This CDR3 has 13 residues. From germline, CDR1 is SNHLY and CDR2 FYNNEI. DNA for the CDR3: TGTGCCAGCAGAACCGACTCCCTTTTGACCCAGTACTTC. It translates to CASRTDSLLTQYF.

This clonotype was observed a handful of times. V and J are TRBV27 and TRBJ1-5; the D gene is possibly TRBD1 (5 bases). Germline CDR1 MNHEY, CDR2 SMNVEV (reference sequence). V dropped 6 bases and J dropped 3 bases, with 15 bases sitting between them. The CDR3 extends over 15 amino acids. The CDR3 DNA is TGTGCCAGCAGCATAGAGGGGCGCGACAATCAGCCCCAGCATTTT. Its protein is CASSIEGRDNQPQHF.

V and J are TRBV6-1 and TRBJ1-4; 9 bases map to TRBD1. V trimming: 6 bases; J trimming: 6 bases; junction bases outside the gene matches: 5. Germline assignment: CDR1 MNHNS and CDR2 SASEGT. The CDR3 sequence is 14 residues long. The CDR3 nucleotides read TGTGCCAGCAGAAGGGACAGGGTAGATGAAAAACTGTTTTTT. Translated: CASRRDRVDEKLFF.

This clonotype has more than one count but fewer than ten. The gene calls are TRBV10-3 and TRBJ1-1; 7 bases agree with TRBD1. Germline V lookup: CDR1 ENHRY, CDR2 SYGVKD. The CDR3 extends over 11 amino acids. Losses at the gene ends were 8 bases for V and 11 bases for J; bases not matched to a gene: 8. Written as DNA, the CDR3 is TGTGCCATCGGAGGGGGCGGTGAGGCTTTCTTT. As protein: CAIGGGGEAFF.

This clonotype showed up just a few times. V is TRBV24-1 and J is TRBJ1-3; D is possibly TRBD1 (5 bases). The ends were cut back, 5 bases at V and 8 bases at J, with 12 bases in the middle. This CDR3 spans 13 amino acids. Germline V lookup: CDR1 KGHDR, CDR2 SFDVKD. The CDR3 spells CATSGGGEDTIYF. The DNA for the CDR3 is TGTGCCACCAGTGGAGGAGGGGAGGACACCATATATTTT.

The rearrangement links TRBV18 to TRBJ2-7, with 9 bases identical to TRBD2. V lost 4 bases to trimming and J lost 3 bases; unmatched junction nucleotides: 1. The CDR3 has 13 residues. Germline CDR1 reads KGHSH; CDR2 reads LQKENI. The CDR3 reads CASSLTSGYEQYF. The DNA for the CDR3 is TGTGCCAGCTCACTGACTAGCGGCTACGAGCAGTACTTC.

The chain combines TRBV21-1 with TRBJ2-5; TRBD1, the D gene given by the table, was not confirmed from the DNA. TRBV21-1 is a pseudogene segment. The CDR3 sequence is 13 residues long. The CDR3: CAQGVGWEETQYF. The CDR3 DNA reads TGTGCCCAGGGGGTAGGCTGGGAGGAGACCCAGTACTTC.

This sequence joins TRBV7-2 and TRBJ2-2; the match to TRBD2 covers 13 bases. The CDR3 is 19 residues long. Germline V CDR1 and CDR2: SGHTA, FQGNSA. J lost 4 bases, V lost 3 bases, and 11 bases had no gene match. As DNA, the CDR3 is TGTGCCAGCAGCTTTCGGAGACTAGCGGGGGGCCGGGGCACCGGGGAGCTGTTTTTT. This sequence encodes CASSFRRLAGGRGTGELFF. Filled out from reference TRBV7-2 and TRBJ2-2, the complete variable domain reads GAGVSQSPSNKVTEKGKDVELRCDPISGHTALYWYRQSLGQGLEFLIYFQGNSAPDKSGLPSDRFSAERTGGSVSTLTIQRTQQEDSAVYLCASSFRRLAGGRGTGELFFGEGSRLTVL.

The genes are TRBV27 and TRBJ2-5, with 8 bases identical to TRBD1. This CDR3 spans 16 amino acids. Trimming took 7 bases from V and 5 from J; bases not matched to a gene: 15. Looked up from germline, CDR1 is MNHEY and CDR2 is SMNVEV (reference sequence). CDR3 sequence: CASKDRGDRLGETQYF. The CDR3 DNA reads as TGTGCCAGCAAAGACAGGGGAGACCGCCTCGGGGAGACCCAGTACTTC.

The chain carries TRBV29-1 and TRBJ1-2, with a tentative D call TRBD1 (6 bases). CDR3 length equals 13 residues. Germline lookup yields CDR1 SQVTM and CDR2 ANQGSEA. Trimming pared 0 bases from V and 7 bases from J, leaving 12 bases between. The CDR3 loop reads CSVEDQGRGGYTF. In DNA form, the CDR3 reads TGCAGCGTTGAAGATCAGGGCAGGGGTGGCTACACCTTC. Using reference TRBV29-1 and TRBJ1-2 for the parts outside the CDR3, the full variable domain is SAVISQKPSRDICQRGTSLTIQCQVDSQVTMMFWYRQQPGQSLTLIATANQGSEATYESGFVIDKFPISRPNLTFSTLTVSNMSPEDSSIYLCSVEDQGRGGYTFGSGTRLTVV.

The chain links TRBV20-1 to TRBJ2-1, with 8 bases identical to TRBD2. The CDR3 spans 14 residues. Per the germline V gene, CDR1 is DFQATT and CDR2 is SNEGSKA (reference sequence). The J segment lost 6 bases and the V segment lost 6 bases, leaving 10 bases of the junction unmatched. In nucleotides, the CDR3 is TGCAGTGCCGGCGGCGGGGGGTCGAGCAATGAGCAGTTCTTC. Protein product: CSAGGGGSSNEQFF.

The chain joins TRBV6-4 to TRBJ1-5; unclear D gene. The CDR3 runs to 13 residues. The V and J ends lost 3 bases and 0 bases respectively, with 3 bases between them. Germline CDR1 is MRHNA and CDR2 is SNTAGT. The CDR3 region is CASSEGSNQPQHF. CDR3 DNA sequence: TGTGCCAGCAGTGAGGGTAGCAATCAGCCCCAGCATTTT.

This clonotype showed up just a few times. J is TRBJ2-1 and V is TRBV6-1, with D possibly being TRBD2 (6 bases). Trimming removed 5 bases at V and 8 bases at J, with 19 bases between. The CDR3 extends over 15 amino acids. Germline lookup yields CDR1 MNHNS and CDR2 SASEGT. Here the CDR3 reads CASSPRGWNWYEQFF. CDR3 in DNA: TGTGCCAGCAGTCCCCGGGGGTGGAATTGGTATGAGCAGTTCTTC.

V gene TRBV15 combines with J gene TRBJ2-7; weak D call: TRBD2 (6 bases). This CDR3 spans 14 amino acids. V lost 3 bases to trimming and J lost 1 base, with 10 bases between them. In germline, CDR1 is LNHNV, CDR2 YYDKDF (reference sequence). In nucleotides, the CDR3 is TGTGCCACCAGCAGCGGGGGAGGTTCCTACGAGCAGTACTTC. Its protein product is CATSSGGGSYEQYF.

By sample fraction, this clonotype is medium-sized. J is TRBJ2-3 and V is TRBV24-1; weak D call: TRBD1 (6 bases). Germline loops: CDR1 KGHDR, CDR2 SFDVKD. Trimming took off 2 bases at V and 0 bases at J, with 14 bases between the two ends. The CDR3 extends over 17 amino acids. The CDR3 loop is CATSDSKQGLSTDTQYF. CDR3 DNA: TGTGCCACCAGTGATTCAAAACAGGGTTTGAGCACAGATACGCAGTATTTT.

V and J are TRBV6-1 and TRBJ2-5, with 8 bases matching TRBD1. Germline V CDR1 and CDR2: MNHNS, SASEGT. Trimming took 10 bases from V and 5 from J; bases not matched to a gene: 6. The CDR3 length is 12 residues. Here the CDR3 DNA reads TGTGCCACCGGACAGGGATGGGAGACCCAGTACTTC. Translated, it gives CATGQGWETQYF.